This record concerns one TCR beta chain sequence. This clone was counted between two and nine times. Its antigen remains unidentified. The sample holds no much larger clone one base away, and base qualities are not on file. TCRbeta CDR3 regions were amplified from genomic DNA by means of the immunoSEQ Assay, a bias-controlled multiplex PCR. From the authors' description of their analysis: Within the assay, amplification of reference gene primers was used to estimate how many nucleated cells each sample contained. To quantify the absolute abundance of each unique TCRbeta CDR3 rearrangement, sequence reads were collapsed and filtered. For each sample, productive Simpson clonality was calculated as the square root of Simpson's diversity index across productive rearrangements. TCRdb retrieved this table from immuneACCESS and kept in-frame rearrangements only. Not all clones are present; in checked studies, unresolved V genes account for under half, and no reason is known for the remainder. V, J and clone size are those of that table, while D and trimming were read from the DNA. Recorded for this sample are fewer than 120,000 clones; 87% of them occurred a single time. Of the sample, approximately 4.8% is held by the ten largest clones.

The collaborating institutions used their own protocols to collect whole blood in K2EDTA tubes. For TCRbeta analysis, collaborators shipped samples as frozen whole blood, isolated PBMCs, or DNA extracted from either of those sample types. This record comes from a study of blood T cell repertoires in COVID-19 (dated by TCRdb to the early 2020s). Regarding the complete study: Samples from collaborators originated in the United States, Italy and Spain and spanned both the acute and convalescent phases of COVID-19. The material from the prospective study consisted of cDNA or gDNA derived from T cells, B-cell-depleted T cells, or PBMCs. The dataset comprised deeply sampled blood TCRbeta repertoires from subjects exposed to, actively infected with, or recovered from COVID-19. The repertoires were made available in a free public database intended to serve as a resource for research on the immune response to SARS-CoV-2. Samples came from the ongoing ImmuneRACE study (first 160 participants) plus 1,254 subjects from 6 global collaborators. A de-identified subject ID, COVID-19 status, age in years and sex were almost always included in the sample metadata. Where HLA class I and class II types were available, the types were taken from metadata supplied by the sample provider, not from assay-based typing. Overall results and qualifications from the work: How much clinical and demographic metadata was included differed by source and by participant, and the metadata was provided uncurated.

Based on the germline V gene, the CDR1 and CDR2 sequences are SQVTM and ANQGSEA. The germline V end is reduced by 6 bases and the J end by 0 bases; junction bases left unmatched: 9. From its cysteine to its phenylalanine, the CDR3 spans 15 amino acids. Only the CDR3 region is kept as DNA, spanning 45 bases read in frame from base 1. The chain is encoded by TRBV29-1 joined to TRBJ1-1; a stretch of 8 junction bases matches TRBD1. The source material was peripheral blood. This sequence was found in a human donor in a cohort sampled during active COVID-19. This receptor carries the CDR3 CSVFPGQVMNTEAFF. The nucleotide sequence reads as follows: TGCAGCGTCTTTCCGGGACAGGTCATGAACACTGAAGCTTTCTTT.